This T cell receptor (beta chain) was identified during a study of T cells in localized non-small cell lung cancer. General study results and limits: Heterogeneity stays possible, as sequencing covered only one tumor region. Uninvolved adjacent lung showed higher T cell clonality than tumor. Density of T cells in blood, when higher, went with longer overall survival.

V was pared by 3 bases and J by 2 bases, with 4 bases of the junction left unmatched. The CDR3 consists of 14 residues. Germline assignment: CDR1 GTSNPN and CDR2 SVGIG (reference sequence). For this clone: Its antigen is as yet unknown.

TCRdb's copy holds only in-frame clones and misses some; the assay was immunoSEQ multiplex PCR. The table records approximately 2,500 clones, under 40% of them present only once. This specimen was lung tumor tissue, taken before any cancer treatment. V usage is TRBV30 and J usage is TRBJ1-3; TRBD1 matches at 7 bases. This receptor was obtained from a male donor older than 55 with stage I squamous cell lung carcinoma. Here the CDR3 DNA reads TGTGCCTGGAGGACCACAGGGGCTGGAAACACCATATATTTT. It codes for CAWRTTGAGNTIYF.